Listed below are T cell receptor beta chains from one sample, sequenced in a study of lymphopenia after photon versus proton radiotherapy. Method: immunoSEQ multiplex PCR; TCRdb's copy keeps in-frame clones and lacks some. The sample includes about 33,000 clones, about 90% of them seen just once. Sequences were derived from peripheral blood, sampled from a patient treated with photon-based radiotherapy. These TCRs come from a woman aged 45-59 years with pancreatic cancer. The CDR3 runs from the conserved cysteine through the conserved F or W. D genes are given only for firm matches. The size entry is marked missing in some rows and otherwise reads once, few, many or a size class.

D | length | size | J | V | DNA | CDR3
- | 12 | - | TRBJ1-1 | TRBV29-1 | TGCAGCGTTGAGCGGGGGAACACTGAAGCTTTCTTT | CSVERGNTEAFF
- | 14 | - | TRBJ2-3 | TRBV29-1 | TGCAGCGTTGTTGACCACCCAGCCACAGATACGCAGTATTTT | CSVVDHPATDTQYF
- | 14 | - | TRBJ2-7 | TRBV18 | TGTGCCAGCTCACCTGAGGGGGTAATCTACGAGCAGTACTTC | CASSPEGVIYEQYF
- | 16 | once | TRBJ2-2 | TRBV6-1 | TGTGCCAGCAGTGAAGAGGGGTGGAGTGGGTCCGGGGAGCTGTTTTTT | CASSEEGWSGSGELFF
TRBD2 | 14 | - | TRBJ2-5 | TRBV28 | TGTGCCAGCAGTGATAGCGGGGGAAAAGAGACCCAGTACTTC | CASSDSGGKETQYF
TRBD1 | 18 | - | TRBJ2-2 | TRBV6-1 | TGTGCCAGCAGTGAAGCTGTGACAGGGGGCGCGAACACCGGGGAGCTGTTTTTT | CASSEAVTGGANTGELFF
TRBD2 | 15 | - | TRBJ2-3 | TRBV6-4 | TGTGCCAGCAGTCCCGGGACTAGCGCCACAGATACGCAGTATTTT | CASSPGTSATDTQYF
- | 14 | - | TRBJ1-1 | TRBV12-5 | TGTGCTAGTGGTTTCGACAGCCCGAACACTGAAGCTTTCTTT | CASGFDSPNTEAFF
TRBD1 | 17 | - | TRBJ1-2 | TRBV6-1 | TGTGCCAGCAGTGAAATTGATGGGACAGGGGGCGACTATGGCTACACCTTC | CASSEIDGTGGDYGYTF
TRBD2 | 17 | - | TRBJ2-1 | TRBV7-2 | TGTGCCAGCAGCTTTCTAGCGGGAGGGGGGCGGAGCAATGAGCAGTTCTTC | CASSFLAGGGRSNEQFF
- | 18 | - | TRBJ2-2 | TRBV7-3 | TGTGCCAGCAGCTCCCGCTTGGGGGCGGGAGCGAACACCGGGGAGCTGTTTTTT | CASSSRLGAGANTGELFF
- | 16 | - | TRBJ1-1 | TRBV5-1 | TGCGCCAGCAGCCTATCAGGGAAGGGGATGAACACTGAAGCTTTCTTT | CASSLSGKGMNTEAFF
- | 16 | - | TRBJ1-4 | TRBV30 | TGTGCCTGGAGTGTACCCCAAAGTGCAACTAATGAAAAACTGTTTTTT | CAWSVPQSATNEKLFF
TRBD1 | 13 | - | TRBJ1-2 | TRBV2 | TGTGCCAGCAGCTCAGACAGGGTCTATGGCTACACCTTC | CASSSDRVYGYTF
- | 14 | - | TRBJ1-2 | TRBV14 | TGTGCCAGCAGCCAAGATGCAGATAACTATGGCTACACCTTC | CASSQDADNYGYTF
- | 15 | - | TRBJ1-2 | TRBV4-3 | TGCGCCAGCAGCCAAGATCCGGCAGTATCGGATGGCTACACCTTC | CASSQDPAVSDGYTF
TRBD1 | 12 | - | TRBJ2-7 | TRBV29-1 | TGCAGCGTTGGGGACAGCTCCTACGAGCAGTACTTC | CSVGDSSYEQYF
- | 14 | - | TRBJ1-3 | TRBV18 | TGTGCCAGCTCACCACCTACCTCTGGAAACACCATATATTTT | CASSPPTSGNTIYF
- | 16 | once | TRBJ2-1 | TRBV28 | TGTGCCAGCAGTCCCCCTCTCCTAGTGACCTACAATGAGCAGTTCTTC | CASSPPLLVTYNEQFF
TRBD1 | 13 | - | TRBJ1-4 | TRBV29-1 | TGCAGCGTCACCGGGACAGGGTCCGAAAAACTGTTTTTT | CSVTGTGSEKLFF
TRBD1 | 14 | - | TRBJ2-1 | TRBV2 | TGTGCCAGCAGTGAGGTAGTAGGGGGCGATGAGCAGTTCTTC | CASSEVVGGDEQFF
- | 14 | - | TRBJ1-1 | TRBV5-5 | TGTGCCAGCAGCTTGCTCGGGACGAACACTGAAGCTTTCTTT | CASSLLGTNTEAFF
- | 13 | - | TRBJ2-1 | TRBV6-5 | TGTGCCAGCAGCCACGGACCTGACAATGAGCAGTTCTTC | CASSHGPDNEQFF
TRBD2 | 14 | - | TRBJ2-7 | TRBV11-2 | TGTGCCAGCAGCTGGACTAGCGGGACCTACGAGCAGTACTTC | CASSWTSGTYEQYF
TRBD2 | 16 | - | TRBJ2-1 | TRBV11-3 | TGTGCCAGCAGCTTAGAGTCGGCGGGAGGGCGCTATGAGCAGTTCTTC | CASSLESAGGRYEQFF
- | 15 | - | TRBJ2-1 | TRBV28 | TGTGCCAGCAGTTCTACCGTTTACTCCTACAATGAGCAGTTCTTC | CASSSTVYSYNEQFF
- | 13 | - | TRBJ1-5 | TRBV28 | TGTGCCAGCAGTTCATCCCGGAATCAGCCCCAGCATTTT | CASSSSRNQPQHF
- | 14 | - | TRBJ2-3 | TRBV7-9 | TGTGCCAGCAGCTTACTCGGGAGCGCGGATACGCAGTATTTT | CASSLLGSADTQYF
- | 14 | - | TRBJ2-1 | TRBV6-1 | TGTGCCAGCAGTGAACGGGGGACCTACAATGAGCAGTTCTTC | CASSERGTYNEQFF
- | 17 | - | TRBJ2-6 | TRBV4-1 | TGCGCCAGCAGCCAAGATATGGGGCACTCTGGGGCCAACGTCCTGACTTTC | CASSQDMGHSGANVLTF
TRBD2 | 19 | - | TRBJ2-2 | TRBV9 | TGTGCCAGCAGCGTAGGGGGACTAGCGGGAGCGCGCGGCACCGGGGAGCTGTTTTTT | CASSVGGLAGARGTGELFF
- | 13 | - | TRBJ2-7 | TRBV6-4 | TGTGCCATACCGCCTGGGGCCTCCAACGAGCAGTACTTC | CAIPPGASNEQYF
- | 16 | - | TRBJ2-1 | TRBV27 | TGTGCCAGCAGTTCCGCAACAGGTTACTCCTACAATGAGCAGTTCTTC | CASSSATGYSYNEQFF
TRBD1 | 17 | - | TRBJ1-3 | TRBV4-3 | TGCGCCAGCAGCCAAGAGATGGGACAGAGCTCTGGAAACACCATATATTTT | CASSQEMGQSSGNTIYF
TRBD2 | 15 | - | TRBJ2-5 | TRBV7-9 | TGTGCCAGCAGCGGGGGTAGCGGGACGGGAGAGACCCAGTACTTC | CASSGGSGTGETQYF
TRBD2 | 17 | - | TRBJ2-5 | TRBV18 | TGTGCCAGCTCACCACGGGGACTAGCGGGGCTGGCAGAGACCCAGTACTTC | CASSPRGLAGLAETQYF
TRBD2 | 13 | - | TRBJ2-3 | TRBV29-1 | TGCAGCGGGACTAGCGGGAGTATAGATACGCAGTATTTT | CSGTSGSIDTQYF
TRBD1 | 14 | - | TRBJ1-1 | TRBV7-9 | TGTGCCAGCAGCCGTGGGCAGGGGGGCACTGAAGCTTTCTTT | CASSRGQGGTEAFF
TRBD2 | 17 | - | TRBJ2-5 | TRBV5-1 | TGCGCCAGCCGCCCGGGACTAGCGGGAGGGCCCGGAGAGACCCAGTACTTC | CASRPGLAGGPGETQYF
TRBD2 | 19 | once | TRBJ2-5 | TRBV27 | TGTGCCAGCAGTTTAGGGGCGGCACTCACTAGCGGGAGTTGGGAGACCCAGTACTTC | CASSLGAALTSGSWETQYF
TRBD2 | 14 | few | TRBJ2-1 | TRBV7-8 | TGTGCCAGCAGCCAGGTAGCGGGAGACCGTGAGCAGTTCTTC | CASSQVAGDREQFF
TRBD2 | 17 | - | TRBJ2-1 | TRBV11-3 | TGTGCCAGCAGCTCCCTTCCGGGGCTAGCGGGAGCCAATGAGCAGTTCTTC | CASSSLPGLAGANEQFF
TRBD2 | 14 | - | TRBJ2-7 | TRBV5-4 | TGTGCCAGCAGCTTGGTAGCGGGGGGAAAGGAGCAGTACTTC | CASSLVAGGKEQYF
- | 11 | - | TRBJ2-5 | TRBV20-1 | TGCAGTGCTAGTATGGGAGAGACCCAGTACTTC | CSASMGETQYF
TRBD1 | 14 | - | TRBJ1-1 | TRBV30 | TGTGCCTGGAGTGGGCTTACAGGGGGCACTGAAGCTTTCTTT | CAWSGLTGGTEAFF
TRBD1 | 13 | - | TRBJ2-3 | TRBV29-1 | TGCAGCGTTGAGGGACAGGGTACAGATACGCAGTATTTT | CSVEGQGTDTQYF
- | 14 | - | TRBJ1-2 | TRBV7-8 | TGTGCCAGCAGCTTAAGGCCGGCGGGCTATGGCTACACCTTC | CASSLRPAGYGYTF
- | 11 | - | TRBJ1-2 | TRBV20-1 | TGCAGTGCTAGATCTCAGAGAGGCTACACCTTC | CSARSQRGYTF
- | 14 | - | TRBJ1-1 | TRBV6-5 | TGTGCCAGCAGTTACCTCACTCCTCCATCCGAAGCTTTCTTT | CASSYLTPPSEAFF
- | 15 | - | TRBJ2-7 | TRBV7-2 | TGTGCCAGCAGCTACCAGCCGGGCGAACTCTACGAGCAGTACTTC | CASSYQPGELYEQYF
- | 14 | - | TRBJ2-1 | TRBV12-2 | TGTGCAAGTCGCCCCGGCGGGGCGGGAAATGAGCAGTTCTTC | CASRPGGAGNEQFF
- | 14 | - | TRBJ1-5 | TRBV27 | TGTGCCAGCAGTTTAGGGCGGATCAATCAGCCCCAGCATTTT | CASSLGRINQPQHF
TRBD1 | 15 | - | TRBJ2-7 | TRBV9 | TGTGCCAGCAGCATCCCCTTGGGACAGACCTACGAGCAGTACTTC | CASSIPLGQTYEQYF
- | 13 | - | TRBJ2-1 | TRBV19 | TGTGCCAGTAGCGGACGTACCTACAATGAGCAGTTCTTC | CASSGRTYNEQFF